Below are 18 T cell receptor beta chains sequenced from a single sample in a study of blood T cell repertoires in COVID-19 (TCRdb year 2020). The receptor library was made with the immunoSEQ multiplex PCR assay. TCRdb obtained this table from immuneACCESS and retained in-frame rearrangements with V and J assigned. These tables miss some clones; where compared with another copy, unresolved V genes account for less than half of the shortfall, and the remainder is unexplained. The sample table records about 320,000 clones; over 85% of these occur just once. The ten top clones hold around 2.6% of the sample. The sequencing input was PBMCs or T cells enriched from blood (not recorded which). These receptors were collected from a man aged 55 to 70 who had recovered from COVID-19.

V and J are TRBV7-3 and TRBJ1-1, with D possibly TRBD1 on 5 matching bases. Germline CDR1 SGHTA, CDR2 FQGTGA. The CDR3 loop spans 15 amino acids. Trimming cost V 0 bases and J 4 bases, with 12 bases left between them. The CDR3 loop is CASSLTGGVRTEAFF. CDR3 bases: TGTGCCAGCAGCTTAACGGGAGGGGTCCGCACTGAAGCTTTCTTT. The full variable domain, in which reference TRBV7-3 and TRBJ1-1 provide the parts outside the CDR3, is GAGVSQTPSNKVTEKGKYVELRCDPISGHTALYWYRQSLGQGPEFLIYFQGTGAADDSGLPNDRFFAVRPEGSVSTLKIQRTERGDSAVYLCASSLTGGVRTEAFFGQGTRLTVV.

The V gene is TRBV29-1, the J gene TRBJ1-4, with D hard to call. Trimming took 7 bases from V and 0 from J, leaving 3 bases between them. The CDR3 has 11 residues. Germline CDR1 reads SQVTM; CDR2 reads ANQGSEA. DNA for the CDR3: TGCAGCGCCGCAACTAATGAAAAACTGTTTTTT. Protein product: CSAATNEKLFF.

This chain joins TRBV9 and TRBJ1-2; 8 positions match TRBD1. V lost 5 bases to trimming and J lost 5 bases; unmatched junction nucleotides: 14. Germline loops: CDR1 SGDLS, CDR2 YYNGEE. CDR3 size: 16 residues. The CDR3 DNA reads TGTGCCAGCAGTACTGCTTTCGGGACAGGTGGATATGGCTACACCTTC. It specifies CASSTAFGTGGYGYTF.

The CDR3 DNA reads TGTGCCAGCAGTGAAAGGCAGGGAGGGAACACTGAAGCTTTCTTT. It translates to CASSERQGGNTEAFF. V gene TRBV6-1 combines with J gene TRBJ1-1; tentatively, D is TRBD1 (5 bases). Trimming removed 2 bases from V and 1 base from J, with 11 bases in between. This CDR3 is built from 15 residues. Germline V gives CDR1 MNHNS, CDR2 SASEGT.

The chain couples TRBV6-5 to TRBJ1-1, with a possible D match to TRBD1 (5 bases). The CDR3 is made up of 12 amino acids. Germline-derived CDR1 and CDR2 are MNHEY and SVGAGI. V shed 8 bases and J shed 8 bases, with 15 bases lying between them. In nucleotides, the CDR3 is TGTGCCAGCGGGAGGTGGGGCGGGGAAGCTTTCTTT. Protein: CASGRWGGEAFF.

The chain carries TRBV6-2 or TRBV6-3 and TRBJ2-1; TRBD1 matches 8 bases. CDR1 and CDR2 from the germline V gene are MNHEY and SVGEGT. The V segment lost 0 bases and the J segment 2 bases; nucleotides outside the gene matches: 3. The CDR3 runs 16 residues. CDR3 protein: CASSYSRTGPYNEQFF. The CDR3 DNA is TGTGCCAGCAGTTACTCGAGGACAGGGCCCTACAATGAGCAGTTCTTC.

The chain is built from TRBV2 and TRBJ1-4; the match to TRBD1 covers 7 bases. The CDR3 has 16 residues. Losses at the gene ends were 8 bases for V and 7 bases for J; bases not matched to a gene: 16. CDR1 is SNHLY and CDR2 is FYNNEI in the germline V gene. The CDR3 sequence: CASAADRVGGSEKLFF. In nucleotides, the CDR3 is TGTGCCAGCGCGGCCGACAGGGTTGGAGGAAGTGAAAAACTGTTTTTT.

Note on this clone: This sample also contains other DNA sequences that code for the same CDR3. The CDR3 protein is CASSLAGSSYNEQFF. CDR3 in DNA: TGTGCCAGCAGTCTAGCGGGAAGCTCCTACAATGAGCAGTTCTTC. V gene TRBV6-5 combines with J gene TRBJ2-1; 9 bases fit TRBD2. Germline loops: CDR1 MNHEY, CDR2 SVGAGI. The CDR3 length is 15 residues. The V and J ends lost 5 bases and 0 bases, in that order; junction bases with no gene match: 2.

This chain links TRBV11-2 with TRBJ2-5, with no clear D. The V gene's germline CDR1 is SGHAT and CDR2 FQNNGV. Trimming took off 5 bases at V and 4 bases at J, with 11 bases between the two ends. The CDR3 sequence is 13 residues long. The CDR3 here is CASSQYSAETQYF. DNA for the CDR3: TGTGCCAGCAGCCAATACAGTGCAGAGACCCAGTACTTC.

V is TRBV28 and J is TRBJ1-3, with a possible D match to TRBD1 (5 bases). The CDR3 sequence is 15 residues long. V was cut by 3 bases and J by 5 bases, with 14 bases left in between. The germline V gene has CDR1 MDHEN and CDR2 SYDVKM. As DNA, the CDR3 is TGTGCCAGCAGTTTTGCGCAGGGTAGGAGAAACACCATATATTTT. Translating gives CASSFAQGRRNTIYF.

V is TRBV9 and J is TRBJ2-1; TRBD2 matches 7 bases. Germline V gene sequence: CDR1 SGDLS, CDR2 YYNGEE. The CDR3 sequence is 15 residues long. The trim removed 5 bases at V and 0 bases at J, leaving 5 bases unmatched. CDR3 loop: CASSERGSSYNEQFF. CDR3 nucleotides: TGTGCCAGCAGTGAGCGGGGTAGCTCCTACAATGAGCAGTTCTTC.

The CDR3 is CASSLAGTGGAFF. The CDR3 DNA sequence: TGTGCCAGCTCACTGGCCGGGACAGGGGGAGCTTTCTTT. This rearrangement joins TRBV18 to TRBJ1-1; 11 bases align to TRBD1. The ends lost 4 bases at V and 10 bases at J; junction bases unmatched: 5. CDR1 and CDR2 from the germline V gene are KGHSH and LQKENI. The CDR3 has 13 amino acids.

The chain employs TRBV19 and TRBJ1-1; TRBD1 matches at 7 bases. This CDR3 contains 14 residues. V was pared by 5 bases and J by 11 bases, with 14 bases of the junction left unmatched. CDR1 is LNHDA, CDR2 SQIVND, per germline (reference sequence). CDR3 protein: CASSAPSGTAVAFF. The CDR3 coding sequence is TGTGCCAGTAGTGCCCCGTCGGGGACAGCCGTGGCTTTCTTT.

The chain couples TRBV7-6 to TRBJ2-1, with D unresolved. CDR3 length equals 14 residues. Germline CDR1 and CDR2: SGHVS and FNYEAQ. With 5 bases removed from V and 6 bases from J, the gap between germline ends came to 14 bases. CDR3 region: CASSQDFTANEQFF. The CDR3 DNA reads TGTGCCAGCAGCCAGGATTTCACAGCCAATGAGCAGTTCTTC.

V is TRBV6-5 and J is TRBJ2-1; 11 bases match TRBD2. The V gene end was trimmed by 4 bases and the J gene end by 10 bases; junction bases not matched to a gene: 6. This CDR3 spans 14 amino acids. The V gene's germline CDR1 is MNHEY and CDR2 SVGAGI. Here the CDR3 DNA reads TGTGCCAGCAGTTCCGGGACTAGCGGACGAGAGCAGTTCTTC. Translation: CASSSGTSGREQFF.

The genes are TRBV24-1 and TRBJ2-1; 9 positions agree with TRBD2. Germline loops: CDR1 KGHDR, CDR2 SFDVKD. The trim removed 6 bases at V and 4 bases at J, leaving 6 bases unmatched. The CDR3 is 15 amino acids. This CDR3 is CATSILAGSYNEQFF. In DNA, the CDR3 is TGTGCCACCAGTATCCTAGCGGGAAGTTACAATGAGCAGTTCTTC.

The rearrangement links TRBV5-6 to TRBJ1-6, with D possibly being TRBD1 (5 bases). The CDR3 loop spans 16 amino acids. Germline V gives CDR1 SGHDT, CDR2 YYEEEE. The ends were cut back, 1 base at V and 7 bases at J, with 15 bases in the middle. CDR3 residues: CASSLSPGGRNSPLHF. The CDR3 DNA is TGTGCCAGCAGCTTGAGCCCCGGGGGGAGAAATTCACCCCTCCACTTT.

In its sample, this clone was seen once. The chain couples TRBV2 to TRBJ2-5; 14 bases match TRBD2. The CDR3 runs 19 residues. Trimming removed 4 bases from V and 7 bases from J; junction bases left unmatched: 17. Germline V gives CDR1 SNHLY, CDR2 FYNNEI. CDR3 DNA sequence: TGTGCCAGCAGTGGGCGTTCGGGACTAGCGGGAGCCCCTCCGGGGACCCAGTACTTC. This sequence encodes CASSGRSGLAGAPPGTQYF.